This entry describes one T cell receptor beta chain. Its matching antigen is unknown. Some clones are missing from TCRdb's copy, which holds only in-frame ones; the method was immunoSEQ multiplex PCR. Of tens of thousands of clones listed, approximately 91% are singletons. The germline V gene has CDR1 SGHAT and CDR2 FQNNGV. This CDR3 has 14 amino acids. Trimming left V 6 bases short and J 5 bases short, with 16 bases between. The sample originates from a study of OX40 agonist ivuxolimab in advanced cancers. Notes on the study in general: The study found that CD8+ T cells averaged more expanded clones than CD4+.

The chain recombines TRBV11-2 with TRBJ2-5, with D possibly matching TRBD1 (6 bases). The clonotype was recovered from an adult with an advanced solid tumor such as melanoma, head and neck, liver or kidney cancer. Sequences were derived from CD4+ or CD8+ T cells sorted from blood, sampled in a trial of the OX40 agonist ivuxolimab. In DNA, the CDR3 is TGTGCCAGCAGTCTGTATACAGGGTCGGAGACCCAGTACTTC. Protein: CASSLYTGSETQYF.